This entry is about one T cell receptor (beta chain). CD4+ cell separation produced CD45RA+ naive and CD45RA-negative memory subsets. This CDR3 contains 14 residues. Germline V gene data show CDR1 as WNHNN and CDR2 as SYGVQD (reference sequence). Trimming took 6 bases from V and 10 from J, leaving 18 bases between them. The data were taken from a study of shared clonotypes between healthy human individuals. The protocol was immunoSEQ multiplex PCR, while the TCRdb copy is restricted to in-frame clones and leaves out a portion. The sample has some 1.5 million clones; 95% to 99% are singletons. The receptor was isolated from a man aged 25 to 40 in good health. Input material: naive CD4+ T cells sorted from blood. Subset in this sample: CD45RA+ positively selected. The chain links TRBV10-1 to TRBJ1-4; D is possibly TRBD1 (5 bases). The CDR3 sequence is CASSPDIGAGKLFF. Written as DNA, the CDR3 is TGCGCCAGCAGCCCCGACATCGGGGCGGGAAAACTGTTTTTT.